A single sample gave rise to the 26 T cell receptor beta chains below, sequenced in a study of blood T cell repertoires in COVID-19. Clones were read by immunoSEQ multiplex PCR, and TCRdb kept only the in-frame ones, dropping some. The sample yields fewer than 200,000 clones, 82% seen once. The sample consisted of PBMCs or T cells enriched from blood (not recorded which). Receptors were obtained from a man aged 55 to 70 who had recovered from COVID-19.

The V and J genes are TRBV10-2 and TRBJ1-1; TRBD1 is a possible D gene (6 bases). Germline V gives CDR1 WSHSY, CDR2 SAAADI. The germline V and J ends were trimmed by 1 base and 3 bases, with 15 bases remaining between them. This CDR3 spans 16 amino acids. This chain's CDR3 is CASSEWIQAGDTEAFF. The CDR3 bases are TGCGCCAGCAGTGAGTGGATACAGGCAGGGGACACTGAAGCTTTCTTT.

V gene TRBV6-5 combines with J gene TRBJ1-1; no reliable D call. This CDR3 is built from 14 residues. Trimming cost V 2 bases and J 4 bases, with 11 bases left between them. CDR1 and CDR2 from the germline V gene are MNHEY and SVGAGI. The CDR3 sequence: CASSYRQASTEAFF. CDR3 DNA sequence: TGTGCCAGCAGTTACAGGCAGGCCTCCACTGAAGCTTTCTTT.

CDR3 DNA: TGTGCCAGCAGTGACAGCCCCGGGACAGGCCTGGGAGGCTACACCTTC. Translating gives CASSDSPGTGLGGYTF. The gene calls are TRBV6-4 and TRBJ1-2; TRBD1 matches 8 bases. The CDR3 loop spans 16 amino acids. Germline loops: CDR1 MRHNA, CDR2 SNTAGT. After removal of 2 bases from V and 8 bases from J, the junction contained 13 bases not matched to a gene.

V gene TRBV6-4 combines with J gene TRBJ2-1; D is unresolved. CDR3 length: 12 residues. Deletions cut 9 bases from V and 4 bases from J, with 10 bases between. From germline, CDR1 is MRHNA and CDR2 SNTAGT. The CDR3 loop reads CARPADYNEQFF. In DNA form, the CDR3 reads TGTGCCAGGCCCGCGGATTACAATGAGCAGTTCTTC.

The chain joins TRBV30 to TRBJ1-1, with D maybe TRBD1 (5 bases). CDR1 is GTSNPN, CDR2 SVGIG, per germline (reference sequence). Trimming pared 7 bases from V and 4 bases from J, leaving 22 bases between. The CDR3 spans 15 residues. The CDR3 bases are TGTGCCTCCGATCCCCCCCAGGGTTTAATCACTGAAGCTTTCTTT. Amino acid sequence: CASDPPQGLITEAFF. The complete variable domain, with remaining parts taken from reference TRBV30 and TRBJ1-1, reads SQTIHQWPATLVQPVGSPLSLECTVEGTSNPNLYWYRQAAGRGLQLLFYSVGIGQISSEVPQNLSASRPQDRQFILSSKKLLLSDSGFYLCASDPPQGLITEAFFGQGTRLTVV.

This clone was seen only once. DNA of the CDR3: TGTGCCAGCAGCGAACTTCGCACAGATACGCAGTATTTT. Translating gives CASSELRTDTQYF. This chain links TRBV6-6 with TRBJ2-3; D not certain. With 6 bases removed from V and 1 base from J, the gap between germline ends came to 8 bases. This CDR3 comprises 13 residues. Germline V gives CDR1 MNHNY, CDR2 SVGAGI (reference sequence).

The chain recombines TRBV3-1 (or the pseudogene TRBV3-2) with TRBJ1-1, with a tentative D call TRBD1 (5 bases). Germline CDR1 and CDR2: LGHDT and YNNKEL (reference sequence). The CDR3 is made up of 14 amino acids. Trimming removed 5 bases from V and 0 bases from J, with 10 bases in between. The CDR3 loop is CASSKTDMNTEAFF. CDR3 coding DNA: TGTGCCAGCAGCAAGACAGATATGAACACTGAAGCTTTCTTT.

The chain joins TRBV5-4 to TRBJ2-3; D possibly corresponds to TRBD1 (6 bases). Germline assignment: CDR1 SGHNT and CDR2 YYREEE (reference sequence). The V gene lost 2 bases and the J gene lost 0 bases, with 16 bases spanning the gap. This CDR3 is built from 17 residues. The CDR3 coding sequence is TGTGCCAGCAGCTTAGGCTCCGGTGGACAGAGCACAGATACGCAGTATTTT. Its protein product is CASSLGSGGQSTDTQYF.

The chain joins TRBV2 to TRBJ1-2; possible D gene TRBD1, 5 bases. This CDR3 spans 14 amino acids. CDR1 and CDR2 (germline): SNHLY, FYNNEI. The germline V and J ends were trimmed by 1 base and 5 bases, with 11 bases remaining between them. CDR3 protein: CASSEGGTVYGYTF. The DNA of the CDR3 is TGTGCCAGCAGTGAAGGCGGGACGGTGTATGGCTACACCTTC.

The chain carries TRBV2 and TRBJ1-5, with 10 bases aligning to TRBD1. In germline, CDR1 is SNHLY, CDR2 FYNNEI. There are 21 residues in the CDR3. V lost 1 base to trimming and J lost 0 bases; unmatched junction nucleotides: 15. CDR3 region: CASSEGDRGSVKSFSNQPQHF. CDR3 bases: TGTGCCAGCAGTGAAGGGGACAGGGGATCAGTAAAATCATTTAGCAATCAGCCCCAGCATTTT. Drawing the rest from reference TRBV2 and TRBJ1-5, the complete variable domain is EPEVTQTPSHQVTQMGQEVILRCVPISNHLYFYWYRQILGQKVEFLVSFYNNEISEKSEIFDDQFSVERPDGSNFTLKIRSTKLEDSAMYFCASSEGDRGSVKSFSNQPQHFGDGTRLSIL.

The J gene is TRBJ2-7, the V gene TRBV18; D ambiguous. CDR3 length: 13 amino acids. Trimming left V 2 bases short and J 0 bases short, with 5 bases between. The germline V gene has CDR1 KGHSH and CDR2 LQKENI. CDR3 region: CASSPSLSYEQYF. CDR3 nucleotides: TGTGCCAGCTCACCATCTCTCTCCTACGAGCAGTACTTC.

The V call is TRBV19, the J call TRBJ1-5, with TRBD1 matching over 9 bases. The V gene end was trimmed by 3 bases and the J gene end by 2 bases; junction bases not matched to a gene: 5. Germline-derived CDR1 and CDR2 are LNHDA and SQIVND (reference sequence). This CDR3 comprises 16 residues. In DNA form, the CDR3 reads TGTGCCAGTAGTATGATGGGACAGGGCGGCAATCAGCCCCAGCATTTT. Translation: CASSMMGQGGNQPQHF.

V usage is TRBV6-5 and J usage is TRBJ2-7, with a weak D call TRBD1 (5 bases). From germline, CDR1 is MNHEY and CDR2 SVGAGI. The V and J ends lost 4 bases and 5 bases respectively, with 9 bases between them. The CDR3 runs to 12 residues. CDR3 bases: TGTGCCAGCAGTTCATCAGGGAACGAGCAGTACTTC. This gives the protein CASSSSGNEQYF.

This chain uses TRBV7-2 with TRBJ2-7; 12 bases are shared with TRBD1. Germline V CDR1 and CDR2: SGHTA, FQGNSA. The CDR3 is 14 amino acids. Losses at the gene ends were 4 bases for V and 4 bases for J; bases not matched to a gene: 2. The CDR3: CASSWDRGLYEQYF. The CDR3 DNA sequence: TGTGCCAGCAGCTGGGACAGGGGGCTATACGAGCAGTACTTC.

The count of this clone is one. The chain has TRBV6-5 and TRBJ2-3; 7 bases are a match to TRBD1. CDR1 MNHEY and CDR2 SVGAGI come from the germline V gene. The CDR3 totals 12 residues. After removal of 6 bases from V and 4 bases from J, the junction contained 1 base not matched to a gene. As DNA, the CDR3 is TGTGCCAGCAGAGACAGGGCAGATACGCAGTATTTT. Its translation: CASRDRADTQYF.

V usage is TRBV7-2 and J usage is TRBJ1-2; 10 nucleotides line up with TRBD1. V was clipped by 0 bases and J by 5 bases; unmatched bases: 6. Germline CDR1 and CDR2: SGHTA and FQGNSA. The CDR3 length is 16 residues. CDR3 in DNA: TGTGCCAGCAGCTTAGCGACAGGGGGCGCAGGGTATGGCTACACCTTC. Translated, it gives CASSLATGGAGYGYTF.

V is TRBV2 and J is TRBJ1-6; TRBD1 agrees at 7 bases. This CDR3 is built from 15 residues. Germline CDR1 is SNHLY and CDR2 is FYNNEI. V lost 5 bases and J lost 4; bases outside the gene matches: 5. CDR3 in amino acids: CASSSGTVYNSPLHF. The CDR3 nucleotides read TGTGCCAGCAGTTCCGGGACAGTTTATAATTCACCCCTCCACTTT.

CDR3 sequence reads: CASSSIRDRVDYGYTF. DNA of the CDR3: TGTGCCAGCAGCTCAATCCGGGACAGGGTTGACTATGGCTACACCTTC. The genes are TRBV13 and TRBJ1-2, with 9 bases matching TRBD1. Trimming cost V 4 bases and J 3 bases; bases outside gene matches: 9. CDR1 and CDR2 (germline): PRHDT, FYEKMQ (reference sequence). The CDR3 runs to 16 residues.

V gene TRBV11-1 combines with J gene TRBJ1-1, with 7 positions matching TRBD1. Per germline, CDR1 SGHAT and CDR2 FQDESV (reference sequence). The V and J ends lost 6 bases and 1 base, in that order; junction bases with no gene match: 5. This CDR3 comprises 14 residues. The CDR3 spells CASSPYRGNTEAFF. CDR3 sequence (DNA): TGTGCCAGCAGTCCTTACAGGGGGAACACTGAAGCTTTCTTT.

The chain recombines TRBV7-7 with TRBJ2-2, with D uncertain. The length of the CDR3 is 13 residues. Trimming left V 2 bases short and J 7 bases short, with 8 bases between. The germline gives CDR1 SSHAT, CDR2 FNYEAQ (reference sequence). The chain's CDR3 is CASSLSSSGELFF. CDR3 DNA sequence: TGTGCCAGCAGCTTAAGTTCGAGCGGGGAGCTGTTTTTT.

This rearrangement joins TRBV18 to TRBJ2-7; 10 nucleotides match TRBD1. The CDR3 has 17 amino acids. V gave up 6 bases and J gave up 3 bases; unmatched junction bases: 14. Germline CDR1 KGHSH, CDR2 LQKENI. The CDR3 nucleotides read TGTGCCAGCTCCCAGGGATTTTCTGGACAGGGGGTCTACGAGCAGTACTTC. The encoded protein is CASSQGFSGQGVYEQYF. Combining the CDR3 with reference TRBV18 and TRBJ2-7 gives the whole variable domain NAGVMQNPRHLVRRRGQEARLRCSPMKGHSHVYWYRQLPEEGLKFMVYLQKENIIDESGMPKERFSAEFPKEGPSILRIQQVVRGDSAAYFCASSQGFSGQGVYEQYFGPGTRLTVT.

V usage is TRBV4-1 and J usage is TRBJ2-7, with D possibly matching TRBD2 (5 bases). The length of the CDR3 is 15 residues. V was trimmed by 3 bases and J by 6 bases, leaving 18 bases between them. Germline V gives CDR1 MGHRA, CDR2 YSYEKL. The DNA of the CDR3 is TGCGCCAGCAGCCAGCCCCGGGGTAGCTTAGTCGAGCAGTACTTC. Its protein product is CASSQPRGSLVEQYF.

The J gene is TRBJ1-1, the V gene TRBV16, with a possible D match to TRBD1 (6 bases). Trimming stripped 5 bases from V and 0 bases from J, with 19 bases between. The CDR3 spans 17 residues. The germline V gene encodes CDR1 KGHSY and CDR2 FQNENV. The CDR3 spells CASSTSNQGRVNTEAFF. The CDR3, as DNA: TGTGCCAGCAGCACTAGTAACCAGGGGCGGGTGAACACTGAAGCTTTCTTT. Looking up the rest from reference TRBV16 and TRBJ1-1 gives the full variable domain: GEEVAQTPKHLVRGEGQKAKLYCAPIKGHSYVFWYQQVLKNEFKFLISFQNENVFDETGMPKERFSAKCLPNSPCSLEIQATKLEDSAVYFCASSTSNQGRVNTEAFFGQGTRLTVV.

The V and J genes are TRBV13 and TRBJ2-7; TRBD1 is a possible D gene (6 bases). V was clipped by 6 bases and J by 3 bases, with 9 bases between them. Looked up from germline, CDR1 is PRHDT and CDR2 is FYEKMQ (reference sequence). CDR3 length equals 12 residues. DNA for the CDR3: TGTGCCAGCAGTCTGGACAGCTACGAGCAGTACTTC. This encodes CASSLDSYEQYF.

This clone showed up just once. The CDR3 protein is CASSKDRVYEQYF. The DNA of the CDR3 is TGTGCCAGTAGTAAGGACAGGGTGTACGAGCAGTACTTC. This chain links TRBV19 with TRBJ2-7; TRBD1 aligns across 8 bases. J was trimmed by 4 bases and V by 4 bases; bases with no gene match: 3. Germline V gene lookup returns CDR1 LNHDA and CDR2 SQIVND (reference sequence). The CDR3 contains 13 residues.

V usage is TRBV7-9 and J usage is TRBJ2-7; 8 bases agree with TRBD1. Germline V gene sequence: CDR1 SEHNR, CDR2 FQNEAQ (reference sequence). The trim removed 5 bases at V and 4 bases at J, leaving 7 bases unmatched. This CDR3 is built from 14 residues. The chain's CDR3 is CASSHRDRTYEQYF. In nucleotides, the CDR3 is TGTGCCAGCAGCCACCGGGACAGGACTTACGAGCAGTACTTC.